This T cell receptor (beta chain) was sequenced for a study of T cell changes during pregnancy in multiple sclerosis. Germline-derived CDR1 and CDR2 are SEHNR and FQNEAQ (reference sequence). This CDR3 region has 13 residues. After removal of 4 bases from V and 11 bases from J, the junction contained 8 bases not matched to a gene. The method was immunoSEQ multiplex PCR; TCRdb's version includes in-frame clones alone and lacks a portion of them. Of about 70,000 clones listed, 92% are singletons. The chain couples TRBV7-9 to TRBJ1-1, with 9 bases matching TRBD1. The sample in question was peripheral blood, obtained after pregnancy. This clonotype originated in a female donor with multiple sclerosis, enrolled in a pregnancy study. CDR3 sequence reads: CASSSPDRGGAFF. CDR3 coding DNA: TGTGCCAGCAGCTCCCCGGACAGGGGTGGTGCTTTCTTT.